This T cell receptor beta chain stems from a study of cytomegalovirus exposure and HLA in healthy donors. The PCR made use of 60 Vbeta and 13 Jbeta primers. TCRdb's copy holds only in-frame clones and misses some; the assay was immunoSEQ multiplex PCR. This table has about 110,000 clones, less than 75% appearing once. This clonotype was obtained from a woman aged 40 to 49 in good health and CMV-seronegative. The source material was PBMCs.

This CDR3 is CASSFKEGGSVNEQFF. Here the CDR3 DNA reads TGTGCCAGCAGCTTCAAAGAGGGAGGGTCGGTAAATGAGCAGTTCTTC. V gene TRBV5-4 combines with J gene TRBJ2-1; 7 bases are shared with TRBD2. V lost 2 bases, J lost 7 bases, and 12 bases stayed unmatched. The CDR3 consists of 16 residues. Looked up from germline, CDR1 is SGHNT and CDR2 is YYREEE (reference sequence).